A single sample is the source of the 12 T cell receptor beta chains below, sequenced in a study of shared clonotypes between healthy human individuals. The repertoire was sequenced with immunoSEQ multiplex PCR; TCRdb's copy has only in-frame clones and lacks some. The sample holds 2 million to 3 million clones, approximately 94% seen once. The sample consisted of naive CD4+ T cells from PBMCs. Stated subset: CD45RA+ positively selected. These TCRs come from a man younger than 35 in good health. Some clones in this sample may be carry-over from other donors' samples.

Concerning this clone: The same CDR3 arises from other DNA sequences in this sample as well. V usage is TRBV5-1 and J usage is TRBJ1-4; D is unresolved. V was shortened by 0 bases and J by 5 bases, with 8 bases between the two germline ends. CDR3 length: 14 amino acids. In germline, CDR1 is SGHRS, CDR2 YFSETQ. CDR3 bases: TGCGCCAGCAGCTTGGCGGGGAACAATGAAAAACTGTTTTTT. Encoded protein: CASSLAGNNEKLFF. Full variable domain (missing parts from reference TRBV5-1 and TRBJ1-4): KAGVTQTPRYLIKTRGQQVTLSCSPISGHRSVSWYQQTPGQGLQFLFEYFSETQRNKGNFPGRFSGRQFSNSRSEMNVSTLELGDSALYLCASSLAGNNEKLFFGSGTQLSVL.

The chain has TRBV7-8 and TRBJ2-5; 8 bases align to TRBD2. Trimming at V came to 3 bases and at J to 2 bases, leaving 8 bases not matched to a gene. The CDR3 totals 16 residues. Germline CDR1 and CDR2: SGHVS and FQNEAQ. CDR3 protein: CASSFFPGGQQETQYF. CDR3 in DNA: TGTGCCAGCAGCTTCTTTCCGGGAGGGCAACAAGAGACCCAGTACTTC.

The V and J genes are TRBV28 and TRBJ1-6; D gene unclear. Germline assignment: CDR1 MDHEN and CDR2 SYDVKM. V dropped 8 bases and J dropped 7 bases, with 24 bases sitting between them. The length of the CDR3 is 17 residues. The CDR3 DNA sequence: TGTGCCAGCCAACCCCTCCTTCTACGGGCTGGAAATTCACCCCTCCACTTT. Translation gives CASQPLLLRAGNSPLHF.

The chain uses TRBV4-1 and TRBJ2-2, with TRBD2 identical over 10 bases. The CDR3 spans 20 residues. V was pared by 4 bases and J by 4 bases, with 18 bases of the junction left unmatched. The germline V gene has CDR1 MGHRA and CDR2 YSYEKL. The CDR3: CASSRAYSGAGGPSTGELFF. The CDR3, as DNA: TGCGCCAGCAGCCGGGCTTACTCGGGAGCGGGAGGGCCTAGCACCGGGGAGCTGTTTTTT.

This chain links TRBV5-1 with TRBJ1-5; D uncertain. The CDR3 covers 16 residues. Germline V gives CDR1 SGHRS, CDR2 YFSETQ. Trimming left V 0 bases short and J 0 bases short, with 10 bases between. The CDR3 protein is CASSLDGPPSNQPQHF. In nucleotides, the CDR3 is TGCGCCAGCAGCTTGGACGGGCCCCCTAGCAATCAGCCCCAGCATTTT.

The chain uses TRBV28 and TRBJ1-5, with 7 bases aligning to TRBD1. The trim removed 8 bases at V and 6 bases at J, leaving 4 bases unmatched. From germline, CDR1 is MDHEN and CDR2 SYDVKM. The CDR3 spans 12 residues. The CDR3 bases are TGTGCCAGCGCAACAGGGGTTCAGCCCCAGCATTTT. Translation gives CASATGVQPQHF.

The chain links TRBV6-1 to TRBJ2-5; TRBD1 is a possible D gene (5 bases). The end of the DNA is better explained by TRBJ2-7, so the J call may be wrong. CDR1 and CDR2 (germline): MNHNS, SASEGT. The CDR3 is 15 residues long. The CDR3 sequence is CASSPNGGARYEQYF. CDR3 bases: TGTGCCAGCAGTCCTAATGGTGGGGCTCGCTACGAGCAGTACTTC.

The chain uses TRBV11-2 and TRBJ2-7; TRBD1 or TRBD2 may be the D gene (8 bases each). The CDR3 length is 16 residues. Germline loops: CDR1 SGHAT, CDR2 FQNNGV. V lost 4 bases and J lost 1, with 17 bases in between. The CDR3 DNA follows: TGTGCCAGCAGCTCCTCGGGAGGGGACAGGTCCTACGAGCAGTACTTC. Its protein is CASSSSGGDRSYEQYF.

This chain joins TRBV11-3 and TRBJ1-1, with no clear D. Per germline, CDR1 SGHNT and CDR2 YENEEA. The germline V and J ends were trimmed by 5 bases and 9 bases, with 13 bases remaining between them. The CDR3 has 12 amino acids. In DNA form, the CDR3 reads TGTGCCAGCAGCCCCGGACCTGGGAAAGCTTTCTTT. It yields the protein CASSPGPGKAFF.

This rearrangement joins TRBV29-1 to TRBJ2-1, with D possibly TRBD2 on 6 matching bases. Trimming removed 4 bases from V and 3 bases from J, with 19 bases in between. The germline gives CDR1 SQVTM, CDR2 ANQGSEA. This CDR3 has 16 amino acids. The CDR3, as DNA: TGCAGCGTTGCTGGTTTCCGCGGGACGAGCTACAATGAGCAGTTCTTC. Translated, it gives CSVAGFRGTSYNEQFF.

This clone was detected once. This chain joins TRBV4-2 and TRBJ2-5; D perhaps matches TRBD2 (6 bases). CDR3 length equals 15 residues. Trimming took 0 bases from V and 3 from J, leaving 11 bases between them. Germline-derived CDR1 and CDR2 are LGHNA and YNFKEQ. CDR3 loop: CASSQETTGEETQYF. CDR3 nucleotides: TGTGCCAGCAGCCAAGAGACAACGGGAGAAGAGACCCAGTACTTC.

V is TRBV7-8 and J is TRBJ1-4, with 9 bases that match TRBD1. J gave up 6 bases and V 5 bases, and 4 bases lay outside the gene matches. Germline V gives CDR1 SGHVS, CDR2 FQNEAQ. CDR3 length: 14 residues. The CDR3, as DNA: TGTGCCAGCAGCCCCCGGGACAGGGATGAAAAACTGTTTTTT. It is translated as CASSPRDRDEKLFF. The full variable domain, rest sourced from reference TRBV7-8 and TRBJ1-4, is GAGVSQSPRYKVAKRGQDVALRCDPISGHVSLFWYQQALGQGPEFLTYFQNEAQLDKSGLPSDRFFAERPEGSVSTLKIQRTQQEDSAVYLCASSPRDRDEKLFFGSGTQLSVL.